The present T cell receptor (beta chain) was sequenced within a study of blood T cell repertoires in COVID-19. In the study overall: Nucleic acid was either cDNA or gDNA, and it came from T cells, B-cell-depleted T cells, or PBMCs.

Method: immunoSEQ multiplex PCR; TCRdb's copy keeps in-frame clones and lacks some. The data contain a few hundred thousand clones, roughly 85% of them singletons. V shed 4 bases and J shed 2 bases, with 11 bases lying between them. The CDR3 spans 15 residues. Germline V gives CDR1 KGHDR, CDR2 SFDVKD. The genes are TRBV24-1 and TRBJ1-5, with D hard to call. Material for sequencing was peripheral blood. The origin of this receptor is a human donor in a cohort sampled during active COVID-19. The DNA of the CDR3 is TGTGCCACCAGTGACAGACGGGGTGGCAATCAGCCCCAGCATTTT. Its protein is CATSDRRGGNQPQHF.